Below are 29 T cell receptor beta chains sequenced from a single sample in a study of tumor-infiltrating lymphocytes in primary liver carcinoma. Researchers generated TCR beta cDNA from 500 to 600 ng of total RNA, relying on a constant-region primer. What produced the TCR beta libraries was three nested multiplex PCR rounds using slightly modified ARM-PCR. Primers for the first two PCR rounds were TRBV1-TRBV30 forward primers and a C-beta reverse primer (roughly 10 cycles per round). Each CDR3 protein gets one entry after TCRdb re-called the multiplex PCR reads with MiXCR. This sample has 99,000 or so distinct CDR3 sequences; about four fifths occur once, and the top ten carry roughly a fifth. Total RNA and DNA came together from around 18-30 mg of bulk tissue without cell sorting. The sample consisted of liver tumor tissue from sampling region 3. Stated subset: tumor region T3, left-lateral pole. The receptors stem from a man aged 40-49 years with primary liver carcinoma and hepatitis B virus infection.

With regard to this clonotype: One end of the junction varies from germline; a read error may be responsible. This chain connects TRBV6-1 to TRBJ2-1; the D gene is possibly TRBD2 (6 bases). The CDR3 runs 14 residues. Germline V gene lookup returns CDR1 MNHNS and CDR2 SASEGT. The CDR3 DNA is TGTGTCAGCAGAGGTTATAGCGGAAGAAATGAGCAGTTCTTC. Protein sequence: CVSRGYSGRNEQFF.

As to this clonotype: The junction departs from the called germline gene at one end, perhaps through a read error. The rearrangement uses TRBV6-1 and TRBJ2-3, with unresolved D. The germline gives CDR1 MNHNS, CDR2 SASEGT. The CDR3 totals 15 residues. CDR3 DNA: TGTGCTAGCAGTGAAGATAACTGGCCCGCAGATATGCAGTATTTT. It translates to CASSEDNWPADMQYF.

The rearrangement joins TRBV6-6 to TRBJ2-1, with 9 positions matching TRBD1. Germline assignment: CDR1 MNHNY and CDR2 SVGAGI (reference sequence). This CDR3 has 18 residues. V lost 5 bases, J lost 2 bases, and 13 bases stayed unmatched. The CDR3: CASSGTGGTGCPYNEQFF. CDR3 DNA sequence: TGTGCCAGCAGTGGCACAGGGGGCACGGGCTGCCCCTACAATGAGCAGTTCTTC.

J is TRBJ1-1 and V is TRBV5-1; tentatively, D is TRBD1 (5 bases). The CDR3 is 14 residues long. Germline CDR1 is SGHRS and CDR2 is YFSETQ. The V and J ends lost 8 bases and 0 bases respectively, with 14 bases between them. The CDR3 nucleotides read TGCGCCAGAGGCTTTACAGGTATGAACACTGAAGCTTTCTTT. Translating it yields CARGFTGMNTEAFF.

Of note for this clonotype: A much larger clone differs by one base, so this may be a read error. The genes are TRBV9 and TRBJ2-7; D tentatively fits TRBD1 or TRBD2 (5 bases each). This CDR3 comprises 12 residues. V shed 4 bases and J shed 7 bases, with 12 bases lying between them. Germline V lookup: CDR1 SGDLS, CDR2 YYNGEE. The CDR3 is CASSNWDREQYF. CDR3 DNA: TGTGCCAGCAGCAATTGGGACCGTGAGCAGTACTTC.

In the case of this clonotype: The DNA is omitted, as the CDR3 cannot be located on it reliably, and the CDR3 follows TCRdb's listing. This CDR3 reads CTNRGADYGCTF. V usage is TRBV6-1 and J usage is TRBJ1-2; the listed D gene, TRBD1, was not tested against the DNA. From germline, CDR1 is MNHNS and CDR2 SASEGT. The CDR3 totals 12 residues, both ends included.

Details on this clonotype: An end of the junction differs from the germline gene, which may be a read error. This chain links TRBV30 with TRBJ1-2; D unresolved. The CDR3 totals 10 residues. Germline CDR1 is GTSNPN and CDR2 is SVGIG (reference sequence). This CDR3 is CAWRPDDYIF. The CDR3 nucleotides read TGTGCCTGGAGACCTGATGACTACATCTTC.

This clonotype was found a few times. The V call is TRBV7-3, the J call TRBJ2-5, with 7 nucleotides matching TRBD1. V was pared by 5 bases and J by 2 bases, with 5 bases of the junction left unmatched. The germline V gene has CDR1 SGHTA and CDR2 FQGTGA. The CDR3 is 14 amino acids. CDR3 region: CASSTAGGQETQYF. The CDR3 bases are TGTGCCAGCAGCACCGCAGGGGGTCAAGAGACCCAGTACTTC.

CDR3 coding DNA: TGTGCCAGCAGCTTAACGAAGACTAGTGGGAGAAACGAGCAGTACTTC. Translation gives CASSLTKTSGRNEQYF. The chain employs TRBV7-9 and TRBJ2-7, with D perhaps TRBD2 (6 bases). Germline CDR1 SEHNR, CDR2 FQNEAQ (reference sequence). The V end was cut by 2 bases, the J end by 5 bases, with 19 bases between. This CDR3 is built from 16 residues.

This chain links TRBV6-6 with TRBJ2-3, with 13 bases identical to TRBD2. This CDR3 contains 18 residues. The J segment lost 3 bases and the V segment lost 2 bases, leaving 8 bases of the junction unmatched. Germline values: CDR1 MNHNY, CDR2 SVGAGI (reference sequence). The CDR3 DNA is TGTGCCAGCAGTTACATGGGAACGGGACTAGCGGGAACAGATACGCAGTATTTT. It translates to CASSYMGTGLAGTDTQYF.

Comments on this clonotype: A junction end diverges from the germline sequence, so it may reflect a read error. J is TRBJ1-1 and V is TRBV5-1; D perhaps matches TRBD1 (5 bases). Germline V gives CDR1 SGHRS, CDR2 YFSETQ. The CDR3 covers 14 residues. In DNA form, the CDR3 reads TGCGCCAGCAGCTTGGCCGGGGGACTCTCGGAATCTGTCTTT. Translating gives CASSLAGGLSESVF.

This clonotype was detected once. CDR3 amino acids: CANNYATGEKFF. The CDR3, as DNA: TGTGCCAACAACTACGCGACAGGGGAGAAATTCTTC. The rearrangement uses TRBV11-2 and TRBJ2-1, with 8 bases that match TRBD1. V shed 10 bases, J shed 16 bases, and the junction held 15 bases outside the gene matches. Germline-derived CDR1 and CDR2 are SGHAT and FQNNGV. The CDR3 is 12 residues long.

A remark on this clonotype: Likely a read error: the CDR3 ends without its conserved phenylalanine or tryptophan. The rearrangement joins TRBV5-1 to TRBJ1-1; 10 nucleotides agree with TRBD1. The CDR3 totals 15 residues. CDR1 and CDR2 from the germline V gene are SGHRS and YFSETQ. The CDR3 nucleotides are TGTGCCAACAGCTCTCACGGGACAGGGGACACTGAGGCTTTCCTT. Translation gives CANSSHGTGDTEAFL.

This clonotype was seen once. At one of its ends the junction is not consistent with the germline gene, which may arise from a read error. The rearrangement joins TRBV5-4 to TRBJ2-3; D possibly corresponds to TRBD2 (6 bases). The CDR3 length is 17 residues. CDR1 and CDR2 from the germline V gene are SGHNT and YYREEE (reference sequence). CDR3 in DNA: TGTGCTAGCAGTACTTCCCGCGCGCGAACTAGCACAGATATGCAGTATTTT. It yields the protein CASSTSRARTSTDMQYF.

To note about this clonotype: Germline and junction disagree at one end, which may indicate a read error. The gene calls are TRBV5-1 and TRBJ2-2; no clear D. This CDR3 is 14 amino acids long. CDR1 and CDR2 from the germline V gene are SGHRS and YFSETQ. Here the CDR3 DNA reads TGTGCCAGCAGCTTGGAAACCAACACCGGGGAGCTGTTTTTT. It encodes CASSLETNTGELFF.

About this clonotype itself: One end of the junction does not line up with germline, which may come from a read error. The chain has TRBV12-3 or TRBV12-4 and TRBJ1-5, with D unclear. CDR3 length: 13 residues. The CDR3 sequence: CASNRNSDQPQHF. The CDR3 DNA reads as TGTGCCAGCAATCGTAACAGCGATCAGCCCCAGCATTTC.

This clonotype appeared many times. V and J are TRBV4-2 and TRBJ2-5; D not resolved. V shed 0 bases and J shed 5 bases, with 13 bases lying between them. CDR3 length: 15 amino acids. CDR1 LGHNA and CDR2 YNFKEQ come from the germline V gene. The CDR3 sequence is CASSQDLGSVETQYF. The CDR3 nucleotides are TGTGCCAGCAGCCAAGACCTGGGATCGGTGGAGACCCAGTACTTC.

The gene calls are TRBV11-2 and TRBJ2-7; the D gene is possibly TRBD2 (7 bases). CDR1 and CDR2 from the germline V gene are SGHAT and FQNNGV. This CDR3 has 16 amino acids. V shed 7 bases and J shed 1 base, with 20 bases lying between them. CDR3 bases: TGTGCCAGCAACTCTCGGACTAGGGGGAGGTCCTACGAGCAGTACTTC. It yields the protein CASNSRTRGRSYEQYF.

Note on this clonotype: Given the absence of the conserved phenylalanine or tryptophan at the CDR3 end, a read error is likely. This sequence joins TRBV29-1 and TRBJ2-1; 14 bases map to TRBD2. CDR1 SQVTM and CDR2 ANQGSEA come from the germline V gene. The CDR3 extends over 15 amino acids. DNA of the CDR3: TGCGGCGTGAGCGGGACTAGCGGGAGAGGCGATGAGCAGTTCCTC. Translated, it gives CGVSGTSGRGDEQFL.

The rearrangement joins TRBV12-3 or TRBV12-4 to TRBJ1-1; D is undetermined. The CDR3 contains 14 residues. V shed 5 bases and J shed 13 bases, with 23 bases lying between them. The CDR3 DNA is TGTGCCAGCAGTCCACGGACTGCGAACACTGAAATTTTCTTT. It is translated as CASSPRTANTEIFF.

About this clonotype itself: Since the CDR3 does not end with the conserved phenylalanine or tryptophan, this likely comes from a read error. This chain connects TRBV29-1 to TRBJ2-1; 9 bases map to TRBD2. The germline CDR1 and CDR2 sequences are SQVTM and ANQGSEA. The junction had 13 bases not matched to a gene; V was cut back by 0 bases and J by 10 bases. The CDR3 loop spans 16 amino acids. Here the CDR3 reads CSVEDWTSVKSWEQFV. CDR3 sequence (DNA): TGCAGCGTTGAAGATTGGACTAGCGTGAAATCGTGGGAGCAGTTCGTC.

Notes on this clonotype: This could be a read error, since a much larger clone is one nucleotide away. This chain joins TRBV28 and TRBJ1-1, with D maybe TRBD1 (6 bases). The germline V gene has CDR1 MDHEN and CDR2 SYDVKM. The V end was cut by 6 bases, the J end by 3 bases, with 14 bases between. The CDR3 loop spans 14 amino acids. DNA of the CDR3: TGTGCCAGCAGCCCCGGAGGGGGGGACACTGAAGCTTTCTTT. Protein: CASSPGGGDTEAFF.

With regard to this clonotype: Mismatch with germline at one junction end may stem from a read error. The chain joins TRBV29-1 to TRBJ2-1; perhaps TRBD2 as D (6 bases). CDR3 size: 14 residues. CDR1 and CDR2 (germline): SQVTM, ANQGSEA. In nucleotides, the CDR3 is TGCAGCGTTTGTGCGGGGTCCGCACAAAATGGGCAGTTCTTC. It codes for CSVCAGSAQNGQFF.

To note about this clonotype: A much larger clone is a single base away; this may be a read error. This chain connects TRBV28 to TRBJ2-3; possibly TRBD1 or TRBD2 for D (5 bases each). Germline V gene sequence: CDR1 MDHEN, CDR2 SYDVKM. The CDR3 covers 15 residues. Trimming removed 3 bases from V and 5 bases from J, with 15 bases in between. The CDR3 DNA is TGTGCCAGCAGTTTTCAACAGGAGGCGGGAGATACGCAGTATTTT. This gives the protein CASSFQQEAGDTQYF.

This clonotype has more than one count but fewer than ten. An end of the junction does not agree with germline; a read error may underlie this. This sequence joins TRBV29-1 and TRBJ1-5; perhaps TRBD1 as D (6 bases). CDR3 length equals 13 residues. The germline V gene encodes CDR1 SQVTM and CDR2 ANQGSEA. The CDR3 here is CSAVGQINQPQHF. In DNA, the CDR3 is TGTAGCGCTGTCGGACAGATCAATCAGCCCCAACATTTT.

As concerns this clonotype: This clone may be a read error of a much larger clone one base away. This chain connects TRBV7-9 to TRBJ2-2; D possibly uses TRBD1 or TRBD2 (5 bases each). Germline loops: CDR1 SEHNR, CDR2 FQNEAQ (reference sequence). The CDR3 has 12 residues. The DNA for the CDR3 is TGTACCAGCAGGCTGGGGGCCGGGGAGCTGTTTTTT. It translates to CTSRLGAGELFF.

The chain employs TRBV12-3 or TRBV12-4 and TRBJ2-3, with D unclear. The germline V and J ends were trimmed by 10 bases and 6 bases, with 11 bases remaining between them. The CDR3 totals 11 residues. The CDR3 loop reads CAIRSMDTQYF. The CDR3 coding sequence is TGTGCCATTCGGAGCATGGATACGCAGTATTTT.

This clonotype was seen a few times. The chain has TRBV27 and TRBJ1-1; D is ambiguous. The germline V gene has CDR1 MNHEY and CDR2 SMNVEV (reference sequence). This CDR3 contains 13 residues. V shed 4 bases and J shed 2 bases, with 8 bases lying between them. CDR3: CASSSQRNTEAFF. The CDR3 DNA reads as TGTGCCAGCAGTTCCCAGAGAAACACTGAAGCTTTCTTT.

This clonotype was observed a handful of times. The germline gene is not matched at one end of the junction; a read error may be the cause. The chain joins TRBV29-1 to TRBJ2-7; D unresolved. Germline CDR1 is SQVTM and CDR2 is ANQGSEA. The length of the CDR3 is 12 residues. The CDR3 is CNVTSSSYEQYF. CDR3 in DNA: TGCAACGTTACCTCGAGCTCCTACGAGCAATACTTC.